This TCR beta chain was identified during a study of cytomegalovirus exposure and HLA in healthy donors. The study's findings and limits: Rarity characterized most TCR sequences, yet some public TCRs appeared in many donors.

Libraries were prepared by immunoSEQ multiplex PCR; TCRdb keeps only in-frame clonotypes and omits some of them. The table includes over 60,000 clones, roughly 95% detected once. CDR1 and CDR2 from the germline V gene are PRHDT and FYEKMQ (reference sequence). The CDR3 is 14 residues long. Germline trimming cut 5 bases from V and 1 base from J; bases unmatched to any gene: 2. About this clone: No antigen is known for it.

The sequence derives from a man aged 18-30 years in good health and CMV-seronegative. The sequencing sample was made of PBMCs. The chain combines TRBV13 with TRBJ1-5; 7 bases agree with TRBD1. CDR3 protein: CASSLGQSNQPQHF. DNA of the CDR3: TGTGCCAGCAGCCTGGGACAGAGCAATCAGCCCCAGCATTTT. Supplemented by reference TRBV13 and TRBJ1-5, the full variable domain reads AAGVIQSPRHLIKEKRETATLKCYPIPRHDTVYWYQQGPGQDPQFLISFYEKMQSDKGSIPDRFSAQQFSDYHSELNMSSLELGDSALYFCASSLGQSNQPQHFGDGTRLSIL.